The TCR beta chain described here comes from a study of identical twins. TCRdb ran MiXCR on the 5' RACE reads and lists one entry per CDR3 protein. The table includes about 690,000 distinct CDR3 sequences, roughly 6% detected once. Points from the study as a whole: Memory repertoires lacked the insertion deficit that abundant cord blood beta clonotypes showed.

The CDR3 has 15 amino acids. Germline-derived CDR1 and CDR2 are LNHNV and YYDKDF (reference sequence). Unmatched junction bases numbered 6, after V lost 5 bases and J lost 5 bases. This clonotype was seen repeatedly, ten times or more. Its antigen is currently unknown. V and J are TRBV15 and TRBJ2-1, with 10 bases that match TRBD1. The specimen was naive T cells sorted from blood. The receptor was derived from a man in his late teens or twenties in good health. CDR3 in DNA: TGTGCCACCAGCGCAAGGGACAGGGGCCACAATGAGCAGTTCTTC. Residues: CATSARDRGHNEQFF. Drawing the rest from reference TRBV15 and TRBJ2-1, the complete variable domain is DAMVIQNPRYQVTQFGKPVTLSCSQTLNHNVMYWYQQKSSQAPKLLFHYYDKDFNNEADTPDNFQSRRPNTSFCFLDIRSPGLGDTAMYLCATSARDRGHNEQFFGPGTRLTVL.